Listed here are 27 T cell receptor beta chains from one sample, sequenced in a study of shared clonotypes between healthy human individuals. CD8 cells classed as naive were CD45RO-negative and positively selected for CCR7, excluding terminally differentiated effector memory CD45RA+ cells. Profiling relied on immunoSEQ multiplex PCR, and the TCRdb table lists in-frame clones only, not all of them. The repertoire has about 2,100,000 clones, about 92% of them found once; the top ten carry 1.5% to 2%. Sequenced sample: naive CD8+ T cells from PBMCs. The receptors were sampled from a man younger than 35 in good health. Some clones in this sample may be carry-over from other donors' samples.

V usage is TRBV7-2 and J usage is TRBJ1-2; D not resolved. CDR1 is SGHTA and CDR2 is FQGNSA in the germline V gene. V was cut by 1 base and J by 4 bases, with 13 bases left in between. CDR3 length: 15 amino acids. The CDR3 loop is CASSLGTGSGYGYTF. The DNA of the CDR3 is TGTGCCAGCAGCTTAGGTACGGGTAGCGGCTATGGCTACACCTTC.

The chain couples TRBV11-2 to TRBJ2-7, with 11 bases aligning to TRBD2. Per the germline V gene, CDR1 is SGHAT and CDR2 is FQNNGV. V lost 0 bases and J lost 3; bases outside the gene matches: 4. The CDR3 spans 16 residues. CDR3 residues: CASSLDPGTSGYEQYF. DNA of the CDR3: TGTGCCAGCAGCTTAGACCCCGGGACTAGCGGCTACGAGCAGTACTTC.

The J gene is TRBJ1-5, the V gene TRBV23-1, with D possibly matching TRBD1 (6 bases). TRBV23-1 is labeled an ORF, and its function is uncertain. V was trimmed by 2 bases and J by 6 bases, leaving 14 bases between them. This CDR3 is 15 amino acids long. The CDR3 loop reads CASSQLSGGGQPQHF. The CDR3 nucleotides are TGCGCCAGCAGTCAACTCTCGGGGGGCGGTCAGCCCCAGCATTTT.

The chain uses TRBV28 and TRBJ1-1; D is possibly TRBD1 (6 bases). The CDR3 is 12 residues long. Trimming removed 6 bases at V and 5 bases at J, with 10 bases between. Germline V gene data show CDR1 as MDHEN and CDR2 as SYDVKM. The CDR3 sequence is CASRRGRTEAFF. CDR3 nucleotides: TGTGCCAGCAGGAGGGGGAGAACTGAAGCTTTCTTT.

This chain links TRBV10-3 with TRBJ2-1; D call uncertain. Germline values: CDR1 ENHRY, CDR2 SYGVKD. This CDR3 has 12 amino acids. The germline V and J ends were trimmed by 7 bases and 5 bases, with 9 bases remaining between them. CDR3 residues: CAIIGQNNEQFF. Written as DNA, the CDR3 is TGTGCCATCATCGGTCAGAACAATGAGCAGTTCTTC.

This rearrangement joins TRBV7-2 to TRBJ1-2, with D maybe TRBD1 (5 bases). V dropped 5 bases and J dropped 5 bases, with 12 bases sitting between them. CDR1 SGHTA and CDR2 FQGNSA come from the germline V gene. This CDR3 region has 13 residues. CDR3 in DNA: TGTGCCAGCAGCCCTGGGGGGAAATATGGCTACACCTTC. Protein: CASSPGGKYGYTF. The full variable domain, in which reference TRBV7-2 and TRBJ1-2 provide the parts outside the CDR3, is GAGVSQSPSNKVTEKGKDVELRCDPISGHTALYWYRQSLGQGLEFLIYFQGNSAPDKSGLPSDRFSAERTGGSVSTLTIQRTQQEDSAVYLCASSPGGKYGYTFGSGTRLTVV.

The rearrangement uses TRBV7-9 and TRBJ1-3; D not certain. The CDR3 is made up of 15 amino acids. V was cut by 2 bases and J by 0 bases, with 8 bases left in between. Germline-derived CDR1 and CDR2 are SEHNR and FQNEAQ (reference sequence). The CDR3: CASSLRASSGNTIYF. CDR3 in DNA: TGTGCCAGCAGCTTACGAGCAAGCTCTGGAAACACCATATATTTT. Combining the CDR3 with reference TRBV7-9 and TRBJ1-3 gives the whole variable domain DTGVSQNPRHKITKRGQNVTFRCDPISEHNRLYWYRQTLGQGPEFLTYFQNEAQLEKSRLLSDRFSAERPKGSFSTLEIQRTEQGDSAMYLCASSLRASSGNTIYFGEGSWLTVV.

V is TRBV7-9 and J is TRBJ2-1, with D hard to call. V gave up 3 bases and J gave up 4 bases, with 10 bases separating them. Germline assignment: CDR1 SEHNR and CDR2 FQNEAQ (reference sequence). The CDR3 consists of 14 residues. The CDR3 loop is CASSLSAGYNEQFF. DNA of the CDR3: TGTGCCAGCAGCTTGAGTGCCGGATACAATGAGCAGTTCTTC.

CDR3 DNA: TGTGCCAGCAGTTACCCGGGGCCTAACTATGGCTACACCTTC. It codes for CASSYPGPNYGYTF. The V call is TRBV6-5, the J call TRBJ1-2, with a weak D call TRBD1 (5 bases). CDR3 length: 14 amino acids. Germline lookup yields CDR1 MNHEY and CDR2 SVGAGI. V was cut by 2 bases and J by 0 bases, with 7 bases left in between.

This chain connects TRBV18 to TRBJ2-2, with 8 nucleotides matching TRBD1. The germline CDR1 and CDR2 sequences are KGHSH and LQKENI. This CDR3 is built from 15 residues. The V segment lost 5 bases and the J segment 2 bases; nucleotides outside the gene matches: 4. CDR3 amino acids: CASSWGQENTGELFF. CDR3 bases: TGTGCCAGCTCATGGGGACAGGAAAACACCGGGGAGCTGTTTTTT.

The chain couples TRBV15 to TRBJ2-7, with a weak D call TRBD2 (5 bases). The CDR3 contains 13 residues. CDR1 LNHNV and CDR2 YYDKDF come from the germline V gene (reference sequence). V lost 8 bases to trimming and J lost 4 bases, with 15 bases between them. Written as DNA, the CDR3 is TGTGCCACCGGAGGCCCGGAAGAATACGAGCAGTACTTC. This codes for CATGGPEEYEQYF.

The chain uses TRBV4-1 and TRBJ2-5; D not certain. V gave up 0 bases and J gave up 4 bases, with 9 bases separating them. The CDR3 runs to 14 residues. Germline V CDR1 and CDR2: MGHRA, YSYEKL. In DNA form, the CDR3 reads TGCGCCAGCAGCCAAGATAGGCGTGTAGAGACCCAGTACTTC. It yields the protein CASSQDRRVETQYF.

The CDR3: CSAVRERTEAFF. CDR3 nucleotides: TGCAGCGCGGTCAGGGAGAGAACTGAAGCTTTCTTT. The rearrangement links TRBV29-1 to TRBJ1-1, with a possible D match to TRBD1 (5 bases). The germline gives CDR1 SQVTM, CDR2 ANQGSEA. This CDR3 spans 12 amino acids. Trimming took off 7 bases at V and 5 bases at J, with 14 bases between the two ends.

CDR3 sequence reads: CASSLGLYADTQYF. In nucleotides, the CDR3 is TGTGCCAGCAGTCTTGGTCTGTACGCAGATACGCAGTATTTT. V is TRBV5-4 and J is TRBJ2-3; unclear D gene. Trimming cost V 5 bases and J 4 bases, with 14 bases left between them. This CDR3 comprises 14 residues. CDR1 is SGHNT, CDR2 YYREEE, per germline (reference sequence).

The rearrangement joins TRBV5-1 to TRBJ2-7, with D uncertain. V was cut by 7 bases and J by 3 bases, with 17 bases left in between. CDR1 is SGHRS, CDR2 YFSETQ, per germline. The CDR3 is 14 amino acids. Here the CDR3 reads CASSESRDRYEQYF. The DNA of the CDR3 is TGCGCCAGCTCGGAATCCAGAGACCGCTACGAGCAGTACTTC.

This clone has only one observation. The chain has TRBV5-4 and TRBJ2-6, with unresolved D. The CDR3 is 15 residues long. The V gene's germline CDR1 is SGHNT and CDR2 YYREEE (reference sequence). Trimming took off 0 bases at V and 2 bases at J, with 6 bases between the two ends. CDR3 loop: CASSLVWAGANVLTF. For the CDR3, the DNA is TGTGCCAGCAGCTTGGTCTGGGCTGGGGCCAACGTCCTGACTTTC.

Written as DNA, the CDR3 is TGTGCCAGCAGTGACCCCTTAGCGAGGGAGAAAATCTACAATGAGCAGTTCTTC. It specifies CASSDPLAREKIYNEQFF. The chain couples TRBV6-1 to TRBJ2-1; weak D call: TRBD2 (5 bases). With 3 bases removed from V and 3 bases from J, the gap between germline ends came to 21 bases. This CDR3 contains 18 residues. The germline gives CDR1 MNHNS, CDR2 SASEGT.

This clone was picked up one time. The CDR3 DNA follows: TGTGCCAGCAGCACACCATCGGACCGAAATGAAAAACTGTTTTTT. Residues: CASSTPSDRNEKLFF. V usage is TRBV28 and J usage is TRBJ1-4; D not resolved. Germline CDR1 MDHEN, CDR2 SYDVKM. Trimming took off 6 bases at V and 5 bases at J, with 16 bases between the two ends. The CDR3 extends over 15 amino acids.

This sequence joins TRBV19 and TRBJ1-1; TRBD1 might be the D (5 bases). CDR1 and CDR2 from the germline V gene are LNHDA and SQIVND (reference sequence). This CDR3 contains 17 residues. Trimming removed 0 bases at V and 1 base at J, with 15 bases between. CDR3 protein: CASSIDPGRQPNTEAFF. The CDR3 DNA is TGTGCCAGTAGTATAGACCCAGGTCGACAGCCGAACACTGAAGCTTTCTTT.

The chain combines TRBV11-1 with TRBJ1-2; 9 positions agree with TRBD1. CDR3 size: 13 residues. Trimming at V came to 6 bases and at J to 4 bases, leaving 3 bases not matched to a gene. Per the germline V gene, CDR1 is SGHAT and CDR2 is FQDESV (reference sequence). The CDR3 is CASSQDRGYGYTF. CDR3 sequence (DNA): TGTGCCAGCAGTCAGGACAGGGGCTATGGCTACACCTTC.

The chain recombines TRBV15 with TRBJ2-7; TRBD1 aligns across 11 bases. V lost 3 bases, J lost 5 bases, and 9 bases stayed unmatched. The CDR3 sequence is 16 residues long. The germline CDR1 and CDR2 sequences are LNHNV and YYDKDF (reference sequence). CDR3 in DNA: TGTGCCACCAGCAGCACTCGGGACAGGGGGTTCCACGAGCAGTACTTC. It specifies CATSSTRDRGFHEQYF.

This clone showed up just once. DNA of the CDR3: TGTGCCACCAGGATTACCTCACGCCAGTCCGGGGAGCTGTTTTTT. This translates into CATRITSRQSGELFF. V and J are TRBV15 and TRBJ2-2; D not certain. Germline V CDR1 and CDR2: LNHNV, YYDKDF (reference sequence). This CDR3 region has 15 residues. Trimming took off 6 bases at V and 6 bases at J, with 17 bases between the two ends.

CDR3 region: CASSLKKDRINQPQHF. In nucleotides, the CDR3 is TGCGCCAGCAGCCTGAAGAAAGACAGGATCAATCAGCCCCAGCATTTT. This chain connects TRBV4-1 to TRBJ1-5, with a tentative D call TRBD1 (6 bases). V lost 4 bases and J lost 3, with 16 bases in between. CDR3 length equals 16 residues. CDR1 and CDR2 (germline): MGHRA, YSYEKL.

This CDR3 is CATAIMNTEAFF. As DNA, the CDR3 is TGTGCAACCGCTATAATGAACACTGAAGCTTTCTTT. The rearrangement links TRBV7-9 to TRBJ1-1, with unresolved D. This CDR3 is 12 amino acids long. The germline V gene encodes CDR1 SEHNR and CDR2 FQNEAQ (reference sequence).

This clone was detected only once. The V call is TRBV10-3, the J call TRBJ2-7; tentative D call: TRBD2 (6 bases). Trimming shortened V by 3 bases and J by 5 bases, and 14 bases separated the two germline ends. Germline V gene sequence: CDR1 ENHRY, CDR2 SYGVKD. The CDR3 covers 14 residues. This chain's CDR3 is CAISELTSYHEQYF. CDR3 sequence (DNA): TGTGCCATCAGTGAACTGACTAGTTATCACGAGCAGTACTTC.

V gene TRBV19 combines with J gene TRBJ2-2; D is unclear. This CDR3 is 11 amino acids long. The ends were cut back, 6 bases at V and 4 bases at J, with 3 bases in the middle. Germline CDR1 LNHDA, CDR2 SQIVND (reference sequence). This CDR3 is CASRGTGELFF. The CDR3 region has the DNA TGTGCCAGTAGAGGCACCGGGGAGCTGTTTTTT. The full variable domain, completed using reference TRBV19 and TRBJ2-2, is DGGITQSPKYLFRKEGQNVTLSCEQNLNHDAMYWYRQDPGQGLRLIYYSQIVNDFQKGDIAEGYSVSREKKESFPLTVTSAQKNPTAFYLCASRGTGELFFGEGSRLTVL.

The rearrangement uses TRBV7-9 and TRBJ1-5; D may be TRBD1 (5 bases). V was cut by 2 bases and J by 1 base, with 9 bases left in between. This CDR3 is built from 15 residues. Germline assignment: CDR1 SEHNR and CDR2 FQNEAQ (reference sequence). CDR3 amino acids: CASSLSEGSNQPQHF. CDR3 coding DNA: TGTGCCAGCAGCTTATCGGAGGGGAGCAATCAGCCCCAGCATTTT. The full variable domain, its missing parts supplied by reference TRBV7-9 and TRBJ1-5, is DTGVSQNPRHKITKRGQNVTFRCDPISEHNRLYWYRQTLGQGPEFLTYFQNEAQLEKSRLLSDRFSAERPKGSFSTLEIQRTEQGDSAMYLCASSLSEGSNQPQHFGDGTRLSIL.